Below are 5 T cell receptor beta chains sequenced from a single sample in a study of blood T cell repertoires in COVID-19. TCRdb's copy holds only in-frame clones and misses some; the assay was immunoSEQ multiplex PCR. Of roughly 500,000 clones detected, more than 85% appear once; the ten largest clones hold around 7.9%. The specimen sequenced was PBMCs or T cells enriched from blood (not recorded which). The receptors were sampled from a woman aged 60-75 years who had recovered from COVID-19.

Written as DNA, the CDR3 is TGTGCCACCAGTGCCCCTTCAGGGGGGAACAATGAGCAGTTCTTC. Residues: CATSAPSGGNNEQFF. The V gene is TRBV24-1, the J gene TRBJ2-1; D possibly corresponds to TRBD1 (7 bases). Deletions cut 5 bases from V and 5 bases from J, with 15 bases between. The CDR3 is 15 amino acids. Germline V lookup: CDR1 KGHDR, CDR2 SFDVKD.

J is TRBJ2-2 and V is TRBV7-2; a weak D match, TRBD2 (6 bases). The CDR3 has 15 residues. Germline CDR1 SGHTA, CDR2 FQGNSA. Trimming shortened V by 2 bases and J by 2 bases, and 9 bases separated the two germline ends. The CDR3 spells CASSLMGGNTGELFF. The CDR3 DNA reads TGTGCCAGCAGCTTAATGGGGGGAAACACCGGGGAGCTGTTTTTT.

This chain links TRBV7-2 with TRBJ1-1; D gene unclear. This CDR3 is built from 14 residues. Germline V gene data show CDR1 as SGHTA and CDR2 as FQGNSA. V was clipped by 1 base and J by 5 bases, with 11 bases between them. CDR3 amino acids: CASSLVGVLTEAFF. The CDR3, as DNA: TGTGCCAGCAGCTTAGTTGGAGTCTTGACTGAAGCTTTCTTT.

V is TRBV5-1 and J is TRBJ1-5; no definite D call. CDR3 length equals 13 residues. Per the germline V gene, CDR1 is SGHRS and CDR2 is YFSETQ. V lost 0 bases to trimming and J lost 5 bases, with 6 bases between them. CDR3: CASSLASDQPQHF. DNA for the CDR3: TGCGCCAGCAGCTTGGCGTCGGATCAGCCCCAGCATTTT.

This chain joins TRBV7-2 and TRBJ2-5, with 8 bases identical to TRBD2. The V segment lost 5 bases and the J segment 5 bases; nucleotides outside the gene matches: 7. Germline CDR1 reads SGHTA; CDR2 reads FQGNSA. This CDR3 is 14 amino acids long. The CDR3 here is CASSPGGGRETQYF. For the CDR3, the DNA is TGTGCCAGCAGCCCAGGCGGGGGGCGGGAGACCCAGTACTTC. The complete variable domain, with remaining parts taken from reference TRBV7-2 and TRBJ2-5, reads GAGVSQSPSNKVTEKGKDVELRCDPISGHTALYWYRQSLGQGLEFLIYFQGNSAPDKSGLPSDRFSAERTGGSVSTLTIQRTQQEDSAVYLCASSPGGGRETQYFGPGTRLLVL.